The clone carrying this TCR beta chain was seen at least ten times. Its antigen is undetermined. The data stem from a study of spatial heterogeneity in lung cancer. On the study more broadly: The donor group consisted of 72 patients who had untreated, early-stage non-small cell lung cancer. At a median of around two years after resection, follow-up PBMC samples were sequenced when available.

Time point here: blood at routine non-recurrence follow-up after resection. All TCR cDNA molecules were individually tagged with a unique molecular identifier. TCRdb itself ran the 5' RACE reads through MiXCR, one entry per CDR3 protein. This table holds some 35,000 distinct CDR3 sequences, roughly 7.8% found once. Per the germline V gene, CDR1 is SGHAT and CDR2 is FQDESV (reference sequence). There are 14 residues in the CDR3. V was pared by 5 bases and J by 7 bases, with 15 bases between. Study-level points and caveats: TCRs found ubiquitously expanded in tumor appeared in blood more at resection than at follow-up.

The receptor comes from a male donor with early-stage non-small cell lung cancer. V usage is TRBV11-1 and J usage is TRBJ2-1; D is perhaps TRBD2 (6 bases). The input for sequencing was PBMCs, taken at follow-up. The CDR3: CASSPDYGGNEQFF. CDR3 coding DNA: TGTGCCAGCAGCCCGGACTATGGTGGAAATGAGCAGTTCTTC. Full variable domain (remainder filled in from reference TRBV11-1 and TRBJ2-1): EAEVAQSPRYKITEKSQAVAFWCDPISGHATLYWYRQILGQGPELLVQFQDESVVDDSQLPKDRFSAERLKGVDSTLKIQPAELGDSAMYLCASSPDYGGNEQFFGPGTRLTVL.